This T cell receptor (beta chain) was sequenced for a study of cytomegalovirus exposure and HLA in healthy donors. Notes on the study in general: Specificity for CMV antigens was confirmed in vitro for a few of the CMV-associated chains. CMV serostatus was the sole immune exposure data available. Overall, some 160 TCR beta chains were annotated as cytomegalovirus-associated.

Concerning this clone itself: Antigen: not known.

PCR was performed using 60 Vbeta and 13 Jbeta primers. The method was immunoSEQ multiplex PCR; TCRdb's version includes in-frame clones alone and lacks a portion of them. The sample lists about 120,000 clones; 65% to 75% were seen once. Unmatched junction bases numbered 21, after V lost 4 bases and J lost 5 bases. CDR1 and CDR2 from the germline V gene are SGDLS and YYNGEE. There are 18 residues in the CDR3. Sample: PBMCs. This receptor was obtained from a woman between 50 and 59 years old in good health and CMV-seropositive. J is TRBJ2-7 and V is TRBV9; 7 bases fit TRBD1. This CDR3 is CASSNSKTGTETSHEQYF. The DNA of the CDR3 is TGTGCCAGCAGCAACAGTAAAACCGGGACAGAGACTTCCCACGAGCAGTACTTC. Drawing the rest from reference TRBV9 and TRBJ2-7, the complete variable domain is DSGVTQTPKHLITATGQRVTLRCSPRSGDLSVYWYQQSLDQGLQFLIQYYNGEERAKGNILERFSAQQFPDLHSELNLSSLELGDSALYFCASSNSKTGTETSHEQYFGPGTRLTVT.